This is a list of T cell receptor beta chains from one sample in a study of shared clonotypes between healthy human individuals. The protocol was immunoSEQ multiplex PCR, while the TCRdb copy is restricted to in-frame clones and leaves out a portion. The table shows almost 700,000 clones, with under 95% occurring only once. The sample consisted of naive CD8+ T cells sorted from blood. These receptor sequences come from a man under 40 in good health. Both conserved end residues are part of each CDR3. The D gene is left open where the match is weak. Only some rows state a clone size, as once, few, many or a class for expanded clones.

clone size	V gene	D gene	J gene	CDR3 DNA	CDR3 protein
-	TRBV6-5	-	TRBJ2-1	TGTGCCAGCAGGGCAACGGGCGATGAGCAGTTCTTC	CASRATGDEQFF
-	TRBV7-8	-	TRBJ1-2	TGTGCCAGCAGCTTAGATTTGGGGACAAGTAACTATGGCTACACCTTC	CASSLDLGTSNYGYTF
-	TRBV28	-	TRBJ2-1	TGTGCCAGCAGTTTTCCGGGACGTCACAATGAGCAGTTCTTC	CASSFPGRHNEQFF
-	TRBV7-9	-	TRBJ2-1	TGTGCCAGCAGCTTAGAGGGACCTCCAGTCAATGAGCAGTTCTTC	CASSLEGPPVNEQFF
-	TRBV19	-	TRBJ2-1	TGTGCCAGTAGTATGGTTCAGGGGCTCCCCTACAATGAGCAGTTCTTC	CASSMVQGLPYNEQFF
-	TRBV5-6	-	TRBJ2-7	TGTGCCAGCAGAGCAGGGTCCGAGCAGTACTTC	CASRAGSEQYF
-	TRBV27	-	TRBJ2-3	TGTGCCAGCAGTTTAGTCGGGTTCAGCACAGATACGCAGTATTTT	CASSLVGFSTDTQYF
-	TRBV11-2	-	TRBJ1-1	TGTGCCAGCAGCTTAACCGGGCGGGACACTGAAGCTTTCTTT	CASSLTGRDTEAFF
-	TRBV6-5	-	TRBJ1-1	TGTGCCAGCAGCCGACAGTGGGTCACTGAAGCTTTCTTT	CASSRQWVTEAFF
-	TRBV6-1	-	TRBJ1-1	TGTGCCAGCAGTGACGCGTGGGTAAACACTGAAGCTTTCTTT	CASSDAWVNTEAFF
-	TRBV7-9	-	TRBJ2-7	TGTGCCAGCAGCCCGGACAGCAACTCCTACGAGCAGTACTTC	CASSPDSNSYEQYF
once	TRBV5-1	TRBD1	TRBJ1-1	TGCGCCAGCAGCCCACAGGGGCCGAGCACTGAAGCTTTCTTT	CASSPQGPSTEAFF
-	TRBV7-9	-	TRBJ2-5	TGTGCCAGCAGCTCCGAGATCGGACAGCCCCAAGAGACCCAGTACTTC	CASSSEIGQPQETQYF
once	TRBV18	TRBD2	TRBJ2-5	TGTGCCAGCTCACGTCCGGGACTAGCGGGAGAGGGGGTCCAAGAGACCCAGTACTTC	CASSRPGLAGEGVQETQYF
-	TRBV29-1	-	TRBJ1-2	TGCAGCGTTGAAGACACGGACTCCTATGGCTACACCTTC	CSVEDTDSYGYTF
-	TRBV7-9	-	TRBJ1-1	TGTGCCAGCAGCTCGTCGGGCGTTGAAGCTTTCTTT	CASSSSGVEAFF
-	TRBV9	TRBD2	TRBJ2-1	TGTGCCAGCAGCGTATCTTCCCGTAGCGGGAGAAGAAATGAGCAGTTCTTC	CASSVSSRSGRRNEQFF
-	TRBV27	-	TRBJ2-7	TGTGCCAGCAGCACGCTCCAGGGGTCCTACGAGCAGTACTTC	CASSTLQGSYEQYF
-	TRBV7-9	-	TRBJ2-7	TGTGCCAGCAGCCATCCCTTGGGGGGTCGCTACGAGCAGTACTTC	CASSHPLGGRYEQYF
-	TRBV27	TRBD1	TRBJ2-3	TGTGCCAGCAGTTCCCGGGACAGGGAGACAGATACGCAGTATTTT	CASSSRDRETDTQYF
-	TRBV11-2	-	TRBJ2-2	TGTGCCAGCGACTACACCGGGGAGCTGTTTTTT	CASDYTGELFF
once	TRBV9	-	TRBJ2-3	TGTGCCAGCAGCGTAGGGGCCACCCTTCGGTCAGATACGCAGTATTTT	CASSVGATLRSDTQYF
-	TRBV9	-	TRBJ1-2	TGTGCCAGCAGCGTAGAGGGTACAGATGGCTATGGCTACACCTTC	CASSVEGTDGYGYTF
-	TRBV6-1	-	TRBJ2-4	TGTGCCAGTAGCAGCGTACTAGCCAAAAACATTCAGTACTTC	CASSSVLAKNIQYF
-	TRBV27	-	TRBJ2-7	TGTGCCAGCAGACCTCGCGGCGGGGTGTTCGAGCAGTACTTC	CASRPRGGVFEQYF
-	TRBV7-9	TRBD2	TRBJ2-1	TGTGCCAGCGAAGCAACTAGCGGAGTCTACAATGAGCAGTTCTTC	CASEATSGVYNEQFF
many	TRBV19	-	TRBJ2-1	TGTGCCAGTAGTCCAGGAGTGCCATCCTACAATGAGCAGTTCTTC	CASSPGVPSYNEQFF
-	TRBV9	-	TRBJ2-1	TGTGCCAGCAGCGTAGGGGTGGGTGTTGATGAGCAGTTCTTC	CASSVGVGVDEQFF
-	TRBV7-9	TRBD2	TRBJ2-7	TGTGCCAGCAGCTCCTTCTCTAGCGGGAGCTACGAGCAGTACTTC	CASSSFSSGSYEQYF
-	TRBV27	TRBD1	TRBJ1-1	TGTGCCAGCAGCTCAGGGGGCACTGAAGCTTTCTTT	CASSSGGTEAFF
-	TRBV2	-	TRBJ1-2	TGTGCCAACCTATTCGGACTTACCCACTACACCTTC	CANLFGLTHYTF
-	TRBV7-9	-	TRBJ2-7	TGTGCCAGCAGCCCCGGGGAACGAACAGCGTACTCCAAGGGCTACGAGCAGTACTTC	CASSPGERTAYSKGYEQYF
-	TRBV18	-	TRBJ2-1	TGTGCCAGCTCACTACTAGGAGACAATGAGCAGTTCTTC	CASSLLGDNEQFF
-	TRBV11-2	-	TRBJ2-7	TGTGCCAGCAGCTTAGATTCAGGGAACTACGAGCAGTACTTC	CASSLDSGNYEQYF
once	TRBV27	-	TRBJ1-1	TGTGCCAGCAGAGGGAATTGGAACACTGAAGCTTTCTTT	CASRGNWNTEAFF
-	TRBV4-3	-	TRBJ1-4	TGCGCCAGCAGCCAAGATCGGGGGGAAAAACTGTTTTTT	CASSQDRGEKLFF
-	TRBV4-1	TRBD1	TRBJ1-1	TGCGCCAGCAGCACCGGACAGGTGAACACTGAAGCTTTCTTT	CASSTGQVNTEAFF
-	TRBV6-4	TRBD2	TRBJ2-1	TGTGCCAGCAGTGACTCCCTAGCGGGAGTTACTCATGAGCAGTTCTTC	CASSDSLAGVTHEQFF
-	TRBV11-3	-	TRBJ2-2	TGTGCCAGCTGCCCCGGAAGGCTGAACACCGGGGAGCTGTTTTTT	CASCPGRLNTGELFF
-	TRBV7-9	-	TRBJ2-7	TGTGCCAGCAGCTTAAGTCTGTACGAGCAGTACTTC	CASSLSLYEQYF
-	TRBV6-5	-	TRBJ1-4	TGTGCCAGCAGTTACTCCCCGGGGCCGGCGGAACTGTTTTTT	CASSYSPGPAELFF
-	TRBV27	TRBD1	TRBJ1-5	TGTGCCAGCAGTTGGACAGGGAGCAATCAGCCCCAGCATTTT	CASSWTGSNQPQHF
-	TRBV7-8	-	TRBJ2-3	TGTGCCAGCAGCTTATTCGTGACCCGAAGCACAGATACGCAGTATTTT	CASSLFVTRSTDTQYF
-	TRBV27	TRBD1	TRBJ1-4	TGTGCCAGCAGTTCCATCTTGACAGGGGGTCCAGAAAAACTGTTTTTT	CASSSILTGGPEKLFF
-	TRBV6-1	TRBD2	TRBJ2-1	TGTGCCAGCAGTGCGTCCGGGACTAGCGCCTACAATGAGCAGTTCTTC	CASSASGTSAYNEQFF
-	TRBV29-1	TRBD2	TRBJ2-7	TGCAGCGTTGGTGAGGGAGGGTACGAGCAGTACTTC	CSVGEGGYEQYF
-	TRBV7-9	-	TRBJ2-1	TGTGCCAGCAGCCGGGGACACCCCAATGAGCAGTTCTTC	CASSRGHPNEQFF
-	TRBV4-1	-	TRBJ2-6	TGCGCCAGCAGCCAAGATAGGGACGGGGGTGGTATCGCCAACGTCCTGACTTTC	CASSQDRDGGGIANVLTF
once	TRBV28	TRBD2	TRBJ2-7	TGTGCCAGCAGTACGGGTCATCACCTAACTAGCGGGAGACCCTACGAGCAGTACTTC	CASSTGHHLTSGRPYEQYF
once	TRBV2	TRBD2	TRBJ2-1	TGTGCCAGCAGTGAAGGGACTAGCGGAGACAATGAGCAGTTCTTC	CASSEGTSGDNEQFF
-	TRBV2	-	TRBJ2-7	TGTGCCAGCGGGAGCAGATACTACGAGCAGTACTTC	CASGSRYYEQYF